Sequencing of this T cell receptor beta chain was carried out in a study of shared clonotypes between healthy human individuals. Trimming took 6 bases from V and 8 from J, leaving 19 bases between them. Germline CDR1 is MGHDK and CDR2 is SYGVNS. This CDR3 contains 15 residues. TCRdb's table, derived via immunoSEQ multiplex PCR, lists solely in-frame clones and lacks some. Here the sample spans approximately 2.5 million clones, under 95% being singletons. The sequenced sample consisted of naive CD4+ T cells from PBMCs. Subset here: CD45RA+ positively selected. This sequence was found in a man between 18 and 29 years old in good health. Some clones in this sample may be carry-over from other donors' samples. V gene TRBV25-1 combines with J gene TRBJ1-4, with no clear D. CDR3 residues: CASRDSKGWEEKLFF. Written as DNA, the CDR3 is TGTGCCAGCAGGGATAGTAAAGGGTGGGAAGAAAAACTGTTTTTT.